The 8 T cell receptor beta chains listed next were all sequenced from one sample in a study of cytomegalovirus exposure and HLA in healthy donors (dated by TCRdb to about 2017). Library prep was done by the immunoSEQ multiplex PCR assay. TCRdb retrieved this table from immuneACCESS and kept in-frame rearrangements only. Not all clones are present; in checked studies, unresolved V genes account for under half, and no reason is known for the remainder. The sample profile shows about 78,000 clones; about 96% of them were found once. Together, the top ten hold approximately 1.5% of the sample. The source material was PBMCs. These receptor sequences come from a man aged 18 to 35 in good health and CMV-seropositive.

V gene TRBV5-6 combines with J gene TRBJ2-4; a possible D gene is TRBD2 (6 bases). The CDR3 runs 15 residues. The germline CDR1 and CDR2 sequences are SGHDT and YYEEEE. Trimming cost V 1 base and J 0 bases, with 8 bases left between them. DNA for the CDR3: TGTGCCAGCAGCTTGAGGAGGGGAGCCAAAAACATTCAGTACTTC. Residues: CASSLRRGAKNIQYF.

The genes are TRBV27 and TRBJ2-7; D remains ambiguous. Trimming removed 4 bases from V and 1 base from J, with 17 bases in between. CDR1 is MNHEY, CDR2 SMNVEV, per germline (reference sequence). The CDR3 length is 16 residues. This CDR3 is CASSWSYLAPSYEQYF. The CDR3 DNA sequence: TGTGCCAGCAGTTGGTCTTACCTGGCACCGTCCTACGAGCAGTACTTC.

This sequence joins TRBV7-6 and TRBJ1-1, with D possibly TRBD1 on 5 matching bases. Germline V gives CDR1 SGHVS, CDR2 FNYEAQ. V was pared by 5 bases and J by 3 bases, with 13 bases between. The CDR3 spans 14 residues. The CDR3: CASSLGTADTEAFF. The DNA for the CDR3 is TGTGCCAGCAGCCTCGGGACTGCCGACACTGAAGCTTTCTTT.

Turning to this clone: The identical CDR3 is also encoded by other nucleotide sequences in the sample. The V and J genes are TRBV5-1 and TRBJ2-1; no definite D call. The V gene lost 2 bases and the J gene lost 9 bases, with 15 bases spanning the gap. This CDR3 has 14 residues. Germline assignment: CDR1 SGHRS and CDR2 YFSETQ. The CDR3 DNA follows: TGCGCCAGCAGCTTCCGAGACATTGAGAGTGAGCAGTTCTTC. Translation: CASSFRDIESEQFF.

CDR3 in DNA: TGTGCCAGCAGTGAAGACAGGACGAGCTCCTACGAGCAGTACTTC. This encodes CASSEDRTSSYEQYF. The chain combines TRBV25-1 with TRBJ2-7; D is possibly TRBD1 (6 bases). The CDR3 runs 15 residues. In germline, CDR1 is MGHDK, CDR2 SYGVNS. Trimming shortened V by 2 bases and J by 0 bases, and 11 bases separated the two germline ends.

J is TRBJ2-7 and V is TRBV30, with D possibly TRBD1 on 5 matching bases. This CDR3 has 11 residues. Germline CDR1 GTSNPN, CDR2 SVGIG (reference sequence). The V and J ends lost 4 bases and 5 bases respectively, with 9 bases between them. CDR3 sequence (DNA): TGTGCCTGGAACAGGTTTGACGAGCAGTACTTC. Translating gives CAWNRFDEQYF. Variable domain in full (rest from reference TRBV30 and TRBJ2-7): SQTIHQWPATLVQPVGSPLSLECTVEGTSNPNLYWYRQAAGRGLQLLFYSVGIGQISSEVPQNLSASRPQDRQFILSSKKLLLSDSGFYLCAWNRFDEQYFGPGTRLTVT.

The chain recombines TRBV5-1 with TRBJ1-2; a possible D gene is TRBD1 (6 bases). Germline assignment: CDR1 SGHRS and CDR2 YFSETQ. V gave up 1 base and J gave up 2 bases, with 9 bases separating them. This CDR3 is 14 amino acids long. The chain's CDR3 is CASSLYGGNYGYTF. The CDR3 DNA reads TGCGCCAGCAGCTTGTATGGGGGCAACTATGGCTACACCTTC.

The chain recombines TRBV19 with TRBJ1-1; 8 bases agree with TRBD1. The germline V gene encodes CDR1 LNHDA and CDR2 SQIVND (reference sequence). The CDR3 consists of 17 residues. Trimming at V came to 3 bases and at J to 5 bases, leaving 14 bases not matched to a gene. As DNA, the CDR3 is TGTGCCAGTAGTATTGGGACCTTGGACAGGGCCGTTACTGAAGCTTTCTTT. Residues: CASSIGTLDRAVTEAFF.